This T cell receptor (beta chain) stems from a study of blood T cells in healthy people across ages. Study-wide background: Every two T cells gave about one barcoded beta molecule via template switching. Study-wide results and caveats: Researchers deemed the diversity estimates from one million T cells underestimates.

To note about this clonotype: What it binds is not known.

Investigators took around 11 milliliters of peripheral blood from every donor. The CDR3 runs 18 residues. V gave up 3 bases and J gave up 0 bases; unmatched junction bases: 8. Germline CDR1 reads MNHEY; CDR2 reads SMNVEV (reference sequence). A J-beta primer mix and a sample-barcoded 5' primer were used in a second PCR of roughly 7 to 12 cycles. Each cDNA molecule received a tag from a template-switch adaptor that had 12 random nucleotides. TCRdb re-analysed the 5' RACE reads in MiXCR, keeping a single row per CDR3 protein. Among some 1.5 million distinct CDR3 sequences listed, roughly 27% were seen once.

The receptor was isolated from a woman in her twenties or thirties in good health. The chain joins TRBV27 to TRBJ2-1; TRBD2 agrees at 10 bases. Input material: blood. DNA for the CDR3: TGTGCCAGCAGTTTTACTAGCGGGACAACCCTCTCCTACAATGAGCAGTTCTTC. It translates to CASSFTSGTTLSYNEQFF.